These 30 T cell receptor beta chains were all obtained from the same sample, sequenced in a study of blood T cell repertoires in COVID-19. Sequencing was performed with immunoSEQ multiplex PCR; in TCRdb, only in-frame clones are kept and a portion is missing. This sample has about 140,000 clones, with approximately 86% found just once. The sequenced sample consisted of peripheral blood. The receptors originated from an older woman with acute or convalescent COVID-19.

The CDR3 sequence: CASNGAGNTIYF. CDR3 bases: TGTGCCAGCAATGGGGCCGGAAACACCATATATTTT. The chain uses TRBV12-3 or TRBV12-4 and TRBJ1-3; TRBD1 might be the D (5 bases). V shed 7 bases and J shed 4 bases, with 8 bases lying between them. This CDR3 has 12 amino acids.

The V call is TRBV2, the J call TRBJ1-5; 7 positions agree with TRBD1. The CDR3 sequence is 13 residues long. Germline values: CDR1 SNHLY, CDR2 FYNNEI. V shed 8 bases and J 3 bases; nucleotides not matched to a gene: 4. The DNA for the CDR3 is TGTGCCAGCCGGGGACAGCCCAATCAGCCCCAGCATTTT. Amino acid sequence: CASRGQPNQPQHF.

The CDR3 reads CSASGSSNQPQHF. The CDR3 coding sequence is TGCAGTGCTAGTGGTTCAAGCAATCAGCCCCAGCATTTT. The V gene is TRBV20-1, the J gene TRBJ1-5; D not resolved. The V end lost 3 bases, the J end lost 1 base, and 7 bases lay between the germline ends. Germline V gene data show CDR1 as DFQATT and CDR2 as SNEGSKA (reference sequence). This CDR3 has 13 residues.

The gene calls are TRBV14 and TRBJ2-1; 10 bases line up with TRBD2. The germline V gene has CDR1 SGHDN and CDR2 FVKESK. The CDR3 contains 17 residues. V trimming: 2 bases; J trimming: 0 bases; junction bases outside the gene matches: 4. CDR3 protein: CASSQLAGASSYNEQFF. Written as DNA, the CDR3 is TGTGCCAGCAGCCAACTAGCGGGGGCAAGCTCCTACAATGAGCAGTTCTTC.

This clone was seen only a few times. The gene calls are TRBV30 and TRBJ1-2; 11 bases match TRBD1. J gave up 6 bases and V 6 bases, and 12 bases lay outside the gene matches. Germline V gives CDR1 GTSNPN, CDR2 SVGIG (reference sequence). The CDR3 spans 15 residues. CDR3: CACPDRGRDGHGYTF. CDR3 coding DNA: TGTGCCTGCCCGGACAGGGGGCGCGATGGACATGGCTACACCTTC.

The rearrangement uses TRBV19 and TRBJ1-6; D not certain. V was trimmed by 3 bases and J by 5 bases, leaving 11 bases between them. CDR1 and CDR2 (germline): LNHDA, SQIVND (reference sequence). The CDR3 runs 15 residues. The CDR3 DNA follows: TGTGCCAGTAGTATTGTGCCGGTCAATAATTCACCCCTCCACTTT. Translating it yields CASSIVPVNNSPLHF.

The genes are TRBV27 and TRBJ2-2; 7 nucleotides match TRBD1. The CDR3 runs 19 residues. Unmatched junction bases numbered 16, after V lost 5 bases and J lost 1 base. Germline V gives CDR1 MNHEY, CDR2 SMNVEV (reference sequence). The CDR3 coding sequence is TGTGCCAGCAGTCCCCGAAGCCCCCCCGGGACAGTGAACACCGGGGAGCTGTTTTTT. Encoded protein: CASSPRSPPGTVNTGELFF.

This chain joins TRBV6-6 and TRBJ2-4, with D maybe TRBD1 (7 bases). Germline loops: CDR1 MNHNY, CDR2 SVGAGI (reference sequence). V lost 8 bases and J 8 bases, leaving 19 bases between the germline ends. This CDR3 region has 14 residues. CDR3 sequence: CASQKGAGGDIQYF. CDR3 DNA: TGTGCCAGCCAAAAGGGGGCCGGGGGAGACATTCAGTACTTC.

The chain joins TRBV18 to TRBJ1-1, with D possibly TRBD1 on 5 matching bases. CDR3 length: 16 residues. The V end was cut by 2 bases, the J end by 0 bases, with 13 bases between. Germline V gives CDR1 KGHSH, CDR2 LQKENI. The CDR3 coding sequence is TGTGCCAGCTCACCAAATAGACAGATGATGAACACTGAAGCTTTCTTT. As protein: CASSPNRQMMNTEAFF.

This chain connects TRBV29-1 to TRBJ2-1; unclear D gene. The CDR3 covers 10 residues. Germline V gives CDR1 SQVTM, CDR2 ANQGSEA. V was clipped by 5 bases and J by 8 bases, with 7 bases between them. The CDR3 loop reads CSVSFDEQFF. For the CDR3, the DNA is TGCAGCGTTTCGTTCGATGAGCAGTTCTTC.

V usage is TRBV27 and J usage is TRBJ2-1; the match to TRBD2 covers 7 bases. The CDR3 consists of 17 residues. Trimming cost V 2 bases and J 0 bases; bases outside gene matches: 7. Germline assignment: CDR1 MNHEY and CDR2 SMNVEV (reference sequence). Written as DNA, the CDR3 is TGTGCCAGCAGTTTACGCGGGGGATTCCTCTCCTACAATGAGCAGTTCTTC. Its translation: CASSLRGGFLSYNEQFF.

The J gene is TRBJ2-7, the V gene TRBV7-2; D is possibly TRBD2 (5 bases). V was clipped by 1 base and J by 0 bases, with 10 bases between them. The germline gives CDR1 SGHTA, CDR2 FQGNSA. The CDR3 length is 15 residues. CDR3: CASSLVAGSSYEQYF. CDR3 DNA sequence: TGTGCCAGCAGCTTAGTGGCGGGCTCCTCCTACGAGCAGTACTTC.

The chain joins TRBV7-8 to TRBJ1-1; 8 nucleotides align to TRBD1. Germline V lookup: CDR1 SGHVS, CDR2 FQNEAQ. After removal of 3 bases from V and 7 bases from J, the junction contained 7 bases not matched to a gene. The CDR3 has 14 amino acids. The CDR3 region is CASSFSGQGGEAFF. CDR3 DNA: TGTGCCAGCAGCTTCTCTGGACAGGGTGGTGAAGCTTTCTTT.

This chain joins TRBV7-3 and TRBJ2-2, with 7 bases fitting TRBD2. Germline V gene data show CDR1 as SGHTA and CDR2 as FQGTGA. There are 13 residues in the CDR3. The trim removed 6 bases at V and 6 bases at J, leaving 4 bases unmatched. The DNA of the CDR3 is TGTGCCAGCAGTACTGGACTAGCCGGGGAGCTGTTTTTT. It specifies CASSTGLAGELFF.

The gene calls are TRBV7-2 and TRBJ1-2; tentatively, D is TRBD1 (6 bases). V lost 4 bases, J lost 4 bases, and 10 bases lay in between. Germline CDR1 reads SGHTA; CDR2 reads FQGNSA. The CDR3 extends over 13 amino acids. Here the CDR3 DNA reads TGTGCCAGCAGCTCAGGACAGTTCTATGGCTACACCTTC. It specifies CASSSGQFYGYTF.

V gene TRBV19 combines with J gene TRBJ2-7; unclear D gene. Germline V gene sequence: CDR1 LNHDA, CDR2 SQIVND (reference sequence). The ends were cut back, 7 bases at V and 3 bases at J, with 7 bases in the middle. The CDR3 runs 11 residues. In DNA form, the CDR3 reads TGTGCCAGTACCGCCGGCTACGAGCAGTACTTC. It specifies CASTAGYEQYF.

The J gene is TRBJ2-1, the V gene TRBV5-1, with D possibly TRBD1 on 5 matching bases. The CDR3 has 14 residues. Germline CDR1 and CDR2: SGHRS and YFSETQ. The germline V and J ends were trimmed by 3 bases and 5 bases, with 12 bases remaining between them. The CDR3 loop is CASSWSTGDNEQFF. CDR3 bases: TGCGCCAGCAGCTGGTCAACAGGAGACAATGAGCAGTTCTTC.

The rearrangement links TRBV5-5 to TRBJ2-2; 10 bases match TRBD1. V lost 7 bases and J lost 5; bases outside the gene matches: 5. The CDR3 is 14 amino acids. CDR1 and CDR2 from the germline V gene are SGHKS and YYEKEE (reference sequence). The CDR3 nucleotides read TGTGCCAGCGGCCGGGACAGGGGTACCGGGGAGCTGTTTTTT. This codes for CASGRDRGTGELFF.

This clone was seen only once. The chain combines TRBV6-1 with TRBJ1-2; possible D gene TRBD1, 5 bases. Germline V gene data show CDR1 as MNHNS and CDR2 as SASEGT. CDR3 length: 15 amino acids. Trimming left V 2 bases short and J 4 bases short, with 14 bases between. The CDR3 nucleotides read TGTGCCAGCAGTGAAAGTTTCGGGGGTGGCTATGGCTACACCTTC. Its protein product is CASSESFGGGYGYTF.

This chain uses TRBV7-2 with TRBJ1-2; 10 bases are shared with TRBD1. The germline gives CDR1 SGHTA, CDR2 FQGNSA. The CDR3 contains 15 residues. V lost 5 bases and J lost 2; bases outside the gene matches: 5. CDR3 protein: CASSNGQGVNYGYTF. CDR3 in DNA: TGTGCCAGCAGCAACGGACAGGGGGTAAACTATGGCTACACCTTC.

The V gene is TRBV6-1, the J gene TRBJ2-2, with 10 bases lining up with TRBD1. The CDR3 covers 17 residues. Germline V lookup: CDR1 MNHNS, CDR2 SASEGT. Germline trimming cut 4 bases from V and 6 bases from J; bases unmatched to any gene: 11. In DNA, the CDR3 is TGTGCCAGCAGTGGTAGGGACAGGGGTTGGCGCGCCGGGGAGCTGTTTTTT. Translation gives CASSGRDRGWRAGELFF.

The CDR3 spells CASKLLGTVYEQYF. In DNA, the CDR3 is TGCGCCAGCAAACTGTTGGGGACAGTCTACGAGCAGTACTTC. The V and J genes are TRBV5-1 and TRBJ2-7; TRBD1 matches 7 bases. This CDR3 comprises 14 residues. V was clipped by 6 bases and J by 3 bases; unmatched bases: 9. Germline CDR1 SGHRS, CDR2 YFSETQ.

The chain uses TRBV14 and TRBJ2-2; TRBD2 aligns across 9 bases. The ends lost 2 bases at V and 4 bases at J; junction bases unmatched: 8. In germline, CDR1 is SGHDN, CDR2 FVKESK. The CDR3 runs to 17 residues. The CDR3 DNA sequence: TGTGCCAGCAGCCAATCGGGGACTAGCTCGACCACCGGGGAGCTGTTTTTT. Its protein product is CASSQSGTSSTTGELFF.

V gene TRBV27 combines with J gene TRBJ2-7; TRBD2 matches at 9 bases. The CDR3 is 14 residues long. Germline CDR1 reads MNHEY; CDR2 reads SMNVEV (reference sequence). Unmatched junction bases numbered 5, after V lost 5 bases and J lost 3 bases. The CDR3 coding sequence is TGTGCCAGCAGTCGTAGCGGGGGCCTCTACGAGCAGTACTTC. Translated, it gives CASSRSGGLYEQYF.

The chain couples TRBV2 to TRBJ1-2; tentatively, D is TRBD1 (5 bases). CDR3 length: 13 residues. Germline CDR1 SNHLY, CDR2 FYNNEI. The germline V and J ends were trimmed by 5 bases and 2 bases, with 9 bases remaining between them. The CDR3, as DNA: TGTGCCAGCAGTACTTGGACAAACTATGGCTACACCTTC. Translating gives CASSTWTNYGYTF.

The rearrangement joins TRBV19 to TRBJ1-4; a weak D match, TRBD1 (5 bases). V gave up 7 bases and J gave up 3 bases, with 12 bases separating them. Germline V lookup: CDR1 LNHDA, CDR2 SQIVND (reference sequence). The CDR3 has 14 amino acids. CDR3 protein: CASKKGRANEKLFF. DNA of the CDR3: TGTGCCAGTAAGAAAGGCAGGGCTAATGAAAAACTGTTTTTT.

This chain uses TRBV14 with TRBJ2-1, with D possibly TRBD2 on 5 matching bases. Germline loops: CDR1 SGHDN, CDR2 FVKESK. V gave up 6 bases and J gave up 6 bases, with 15 bases separating them. The CDR3 extends over 14 amino acids. CDR3 in amino acids: CASSPRVGGNEQFF. For the CDR3, the DNA is TGTGCCAGCAGTCCCCGGGTAGGAGGCAATGAGCAGTTCTTC. Full variable domain (remainder filled in from reference TRBV14 and TRBJ2-1): EAGVTQFPSHSVIEKGQTVTLRCDPISGHDNLYWYRRVMGKEIKFLLHFVKESKQDESGMPNNRFLAERTGGTYSTLKVQPAELEDSGVYFCASSPRVGGNEQFFGPGTRLTVL.

The chain uses TRBV5-1 and TRBJ2-1, with 13 bases matching TRBD2. CDR3 length equals 16 residues. Germline loops: CDR1 SGHRS, CDR2 YFSETQ. Trimming cost V 5 bases and J 5 bases; bases outside gene matches: 7. The CDR3 DNA reads TGCGCCAGCAGTCGAAGCGGACTAGCGGGGGACAATGAGCAGTTCTTC. It codes for CASSRSGLAGDNEQFF.

This chain connects TRBV12-3 or TRBV12-4 to TRBJ2-5; tentative D call: TRBD1 (5 bases). The CDR3 spans 13 residues. Trimming cost V 3 bases and J 2 bases, with 7 bases left between them. CDR3 region: CASSLGRQETQYF. DNA for the CDR3: TGTGCCAGCAGTTTGGGGCGGCAAGAGACCCAGTACTTC.

This chain links TRBV11-2 with TRBJ2-1; 11 nucleotides align to TRBD2. V lost 4 bases, J lost 11 bases, and 13 bases stayed unmatched. This CDR3 comprises 16 residues. The germline gives CDR1 SGHAT, CDR2 FQNNGV. Here the CDR3 DNA reads TGTGCCAGCAGCTCAAACCAACTAGCGGGGGATAGGAAGCAGTTCTTC. Residues: CASSSNQLAGDRKQFF.